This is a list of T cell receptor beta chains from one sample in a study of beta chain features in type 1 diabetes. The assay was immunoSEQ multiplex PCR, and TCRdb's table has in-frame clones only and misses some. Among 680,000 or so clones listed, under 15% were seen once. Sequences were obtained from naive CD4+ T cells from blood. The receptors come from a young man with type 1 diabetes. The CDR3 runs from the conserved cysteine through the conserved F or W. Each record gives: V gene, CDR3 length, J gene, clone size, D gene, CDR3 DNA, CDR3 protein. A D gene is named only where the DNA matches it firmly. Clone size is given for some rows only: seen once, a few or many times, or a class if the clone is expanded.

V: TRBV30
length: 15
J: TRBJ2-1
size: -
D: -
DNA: TGTGCCTGGAGTGCTTTGACGGCCCAGGGCAATGAGCAGTTCTTC
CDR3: CAWSALTAQGNEQFF

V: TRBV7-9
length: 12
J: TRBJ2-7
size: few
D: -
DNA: TGTGCCAGCAGCTCGGAGGTCTACGAGCAGTACTTC
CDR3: CASSSEVYEQYF

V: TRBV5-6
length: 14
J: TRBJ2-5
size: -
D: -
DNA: TGTGCCAGCAGCTTGATAAAGTACCAAGAGACCCAGTACTTC
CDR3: CASSLIKYQETQYF

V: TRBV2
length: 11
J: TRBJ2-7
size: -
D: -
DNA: TGTGCCAGCAGTGAAAGCCACGAGCAGTACTTC
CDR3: CASSESHEQYF

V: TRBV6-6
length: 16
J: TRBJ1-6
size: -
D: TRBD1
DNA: TGTGCCAGCAGTTATTTGACAGGGAGGACCGATTCACCCCTCCACTTT
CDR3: CASSYLTGRTDSPLHF

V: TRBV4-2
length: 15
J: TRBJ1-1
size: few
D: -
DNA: TGTGCCAGCACACGACATAGAGAGGAGGACACTGAAGCTTTCTTT
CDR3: CASTRHREEDTEAFF

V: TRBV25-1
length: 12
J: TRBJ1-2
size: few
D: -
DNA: TGTGCCAGCAGTGAAGACGCGAGGGGCTACACCTTC
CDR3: CASSEDARGYTF

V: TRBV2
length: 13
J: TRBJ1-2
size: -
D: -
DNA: TGTGCCAGCATTCAGGTGCCTGCCGAGGGCTACACCTTC
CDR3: CASIQVPAEGYTF

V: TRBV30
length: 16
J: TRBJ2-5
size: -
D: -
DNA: TGTGCCTGGAGTGTAGGATGGGGAGTGCGCCAAGAGACCCAGTACTTC
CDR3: CAWSVGWGVRQETQYF

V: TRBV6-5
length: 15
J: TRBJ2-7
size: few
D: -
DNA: TGTGCCAGCAGTTACTCTTCGATGGACAGTTACGAGCAGTACTTC
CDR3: CASSYSSMDSYEQYF

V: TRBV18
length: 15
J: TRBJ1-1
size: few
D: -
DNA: TGTGCCAGCTCACCAGATCCGGGCATGAACACTGAAGCTTTCTTT
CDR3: CASSPDPGMNTEAFF

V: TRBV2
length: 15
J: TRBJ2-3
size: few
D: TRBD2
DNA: TGTGCCAGCAAGTTACGTAGCGGGGGCACAGATACGCAGTATTTT
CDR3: CASKLRSGGTDTQYF

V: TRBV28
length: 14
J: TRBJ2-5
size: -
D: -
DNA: TGTGCCAGCAGTTCACCGTCGGTCCAAGAGACCCAGTACTTC
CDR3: CASSSPSVQETQYF

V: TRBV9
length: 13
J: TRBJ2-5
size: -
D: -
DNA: TGTGCCAGCAGCGGGACGGTTCAAGAGACCCAGTACTTC
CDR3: CASSGTVQETQYF

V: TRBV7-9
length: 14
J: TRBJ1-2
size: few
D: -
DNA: TGTGCCAGCAGCTTAGCGGAGAACAGCTATGGCTACACCTTC
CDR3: CASSLAENSYGYTF

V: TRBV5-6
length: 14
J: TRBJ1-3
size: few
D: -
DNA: TGTGCCAGCAGCTTGGTAGAGACTGGAAACACCATATATTTT
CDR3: CASSLVETGNTIYF

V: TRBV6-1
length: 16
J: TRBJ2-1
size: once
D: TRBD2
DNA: TGTGCCAGCAGTGTAGGGACTAGCGGGGGAAACAATGAGCAGTTCTTC
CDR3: CASSVGTSGGNNEQFF

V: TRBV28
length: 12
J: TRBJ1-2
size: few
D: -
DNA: TGTGCCAGCAGTCCAGGGCATTATGGCTACACCTTC
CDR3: CASSPGHYGYTF

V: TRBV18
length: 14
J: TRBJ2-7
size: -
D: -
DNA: TGTGCCAGCTCATCAGGGTCAGAGAACTACGAGCAGTACTTC
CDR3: CASSSGSENYEQYF

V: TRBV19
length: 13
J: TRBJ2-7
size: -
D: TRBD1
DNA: TGTGCCAGTAGGTTGCAGGGGGCCGACGAGCAGTACTTC
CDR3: CASRLQGADEQYF

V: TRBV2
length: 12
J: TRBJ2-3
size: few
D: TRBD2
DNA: TGTGCCAGCCGAGGAGCGGGGCAGACGCAGTATTTT
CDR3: CASRGAGQTQYF

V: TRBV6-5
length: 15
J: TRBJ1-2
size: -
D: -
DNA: TGTGCCAGCAGTCGGGAATCAGGAGCCCAGAGCGGCTACACCTTC
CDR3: CASSRESGAQSGYTF